This T cell receptor (beta chain) was retrieved from a study of blood T cell repertoires in COVID-19. Measured with immunoSEQ multiplex PCR; TCRdb has only the in-frame clones, and not every one. Found here are approximately 200,000 clones, around 90% of them singletons; the top ten hold about 1.5%. The V end lost 1 base, the J end lost 3 bases, and 10 bases lay between the germline ends. Germline V CDR1 and CDR2: SGHRS, YFSETQ. This CDR3 contains 14 residues. V gene TRBV5-1 combines with J gene TRBJ2-5; D is possibly TRBD2 (5 bases). The TCR comes from a man between 18 and 35 years old with active or convalescent COVID-19. Material for sequencing was peripheral blood. Here the CDR3 reads CASSLPGREETQYF. CDR3 in DNA: TGCGCCAGCAGCTTGCCCGGGCGGGAAGAGACCCAGTACTTC.